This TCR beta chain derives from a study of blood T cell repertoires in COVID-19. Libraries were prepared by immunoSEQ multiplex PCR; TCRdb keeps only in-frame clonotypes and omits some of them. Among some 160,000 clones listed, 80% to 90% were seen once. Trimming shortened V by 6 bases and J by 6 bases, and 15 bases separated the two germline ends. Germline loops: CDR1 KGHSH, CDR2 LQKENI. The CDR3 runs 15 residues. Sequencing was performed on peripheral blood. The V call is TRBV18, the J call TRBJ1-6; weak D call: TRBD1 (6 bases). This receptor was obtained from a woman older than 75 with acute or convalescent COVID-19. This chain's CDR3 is CASSPGGTPNSPLHF. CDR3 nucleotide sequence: TGTGCCAGCTCTCCGGGGGGGACACCTAATTCACCCCTCCACTTT.